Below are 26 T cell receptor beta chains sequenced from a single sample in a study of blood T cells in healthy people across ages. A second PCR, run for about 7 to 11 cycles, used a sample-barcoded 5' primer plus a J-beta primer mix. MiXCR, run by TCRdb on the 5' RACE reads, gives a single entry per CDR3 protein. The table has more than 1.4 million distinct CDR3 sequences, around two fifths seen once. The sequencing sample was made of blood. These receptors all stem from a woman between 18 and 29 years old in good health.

For the CDR3, the DNA is TGTGCCAGCAGTGGGGGGACAGGCGACTCCTACGAGCAGTACTTC. As protein: CASSGGTGDSYEQYF. This chain connects TRBV4-2 to TRBJ2-7; 8 positions match TRBD1. The CDR3 runs to 15 residues. V was clipped by 6 bases and J by 0 bases; unmatched bases: 7. Looked up from germline, CDR1 is LGHNA and CDR2 is YNFKEQ.

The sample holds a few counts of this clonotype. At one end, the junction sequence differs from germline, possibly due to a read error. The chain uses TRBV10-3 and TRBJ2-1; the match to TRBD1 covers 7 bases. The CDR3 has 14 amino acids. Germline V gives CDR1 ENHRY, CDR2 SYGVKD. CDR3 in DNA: TGTGCCATCAATGAGGGGGCAGGTGTGAATGAGCAGTTCTTC. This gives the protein CAINEGAGVNEQFF.

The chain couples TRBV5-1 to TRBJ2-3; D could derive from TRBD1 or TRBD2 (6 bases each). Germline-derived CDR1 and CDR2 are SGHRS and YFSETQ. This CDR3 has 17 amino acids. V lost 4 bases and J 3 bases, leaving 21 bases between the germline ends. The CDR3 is CASSLGSSGALTDTQYF. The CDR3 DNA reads TGCGCCAGCAGCCTGGGCTCTTCGGGGGCGCTTACAGATACGCAGTATTTT.

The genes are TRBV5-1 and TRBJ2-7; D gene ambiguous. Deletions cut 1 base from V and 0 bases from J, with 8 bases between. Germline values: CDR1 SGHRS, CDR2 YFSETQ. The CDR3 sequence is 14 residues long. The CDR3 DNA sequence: TGCGCCAGCAGCTTGTATGACGGCTCCTACGAGCAGTACTTC. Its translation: CASSLYDGSYEQYF. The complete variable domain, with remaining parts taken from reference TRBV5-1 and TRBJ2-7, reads KAGVTQTPRYLIKTRGQQVTLSCSPISGHRSVSWYQQTPGQGLQFLFEYFSETQRNKGNFPGRFSGRQFSNSRSEMNVSTLELGDSALYLCASSLYDGSYEQYFGPGTRLTVT.

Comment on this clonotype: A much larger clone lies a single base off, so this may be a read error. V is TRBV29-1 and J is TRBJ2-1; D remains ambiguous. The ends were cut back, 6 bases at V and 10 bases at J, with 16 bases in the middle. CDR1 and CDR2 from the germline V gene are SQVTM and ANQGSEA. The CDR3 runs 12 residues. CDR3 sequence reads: CSVVPNDDEQFF. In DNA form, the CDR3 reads TGCAGCGTGGTCCCCAATGACGACGAGCAGTTCTTC.

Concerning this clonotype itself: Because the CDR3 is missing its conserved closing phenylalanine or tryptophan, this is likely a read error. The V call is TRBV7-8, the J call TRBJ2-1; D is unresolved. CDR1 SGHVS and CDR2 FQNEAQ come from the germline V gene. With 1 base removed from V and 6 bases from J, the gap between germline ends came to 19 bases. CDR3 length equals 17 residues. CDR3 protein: CASSLGIRDPGLNEQFL. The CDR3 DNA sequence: TGTGCCAGCAGCTTAGGGATCAGAGACCCTGGGCTCAATGAGCAGTTCTTG.

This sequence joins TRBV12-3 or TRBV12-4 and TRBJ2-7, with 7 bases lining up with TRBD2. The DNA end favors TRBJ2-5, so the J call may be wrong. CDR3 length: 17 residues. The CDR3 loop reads CASSPYWGGEGAETQYF. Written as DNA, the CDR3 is TGTGCCAGCAGCCCCTACTGGGGGGGGGAGGGCGCAGAGACCCAGTACTTC.

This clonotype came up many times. The CDR3 sequence: CSASPRVGEQFF. CDR3 in DNA: TGCAGTGCTAGCCCCCGTGTGGGTGAGCAGTTCTTC. The chain combines TRBV20-1 with TRBJ2-1; D gene ambiguous. V shed 3 bases and J shed 9 bases, with 12 bases lying between them. The CDR3 totals 12 residues. Germline V lookup: CDR1 DFQATT, CDR2 SNEGSKA (reference sequence).

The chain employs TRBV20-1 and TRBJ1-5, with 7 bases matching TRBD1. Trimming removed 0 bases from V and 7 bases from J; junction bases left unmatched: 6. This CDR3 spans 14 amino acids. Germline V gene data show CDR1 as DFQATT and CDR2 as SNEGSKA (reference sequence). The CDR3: CSARDSGGGQPQHF. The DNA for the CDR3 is TGCAGTGCTAGAGATTCAGGGGGTGGACAGCCCCAGCATTTT.

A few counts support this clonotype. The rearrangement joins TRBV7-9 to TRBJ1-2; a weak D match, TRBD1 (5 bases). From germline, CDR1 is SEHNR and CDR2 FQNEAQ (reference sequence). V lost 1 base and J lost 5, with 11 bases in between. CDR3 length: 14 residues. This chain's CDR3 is CASSLVSREYGYTF. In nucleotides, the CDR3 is TGTGCCAGCAGCTTAGTTTCCAGGGAGTATGGCTACACCTTC.

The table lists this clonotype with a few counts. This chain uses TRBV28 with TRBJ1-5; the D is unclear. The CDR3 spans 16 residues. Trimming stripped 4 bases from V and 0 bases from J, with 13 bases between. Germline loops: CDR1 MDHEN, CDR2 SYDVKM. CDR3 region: CASSSSWSSSNQPQHF. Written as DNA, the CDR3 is TGTGCCAGCAGTTCCTCGTGGTCCTCTAGCAATCAGCCCCAGCATTTT.

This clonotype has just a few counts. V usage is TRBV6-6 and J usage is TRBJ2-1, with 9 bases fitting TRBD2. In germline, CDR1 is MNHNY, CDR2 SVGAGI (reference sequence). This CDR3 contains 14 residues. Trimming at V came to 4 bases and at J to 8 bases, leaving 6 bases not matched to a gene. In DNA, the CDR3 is TGTGCCAGCAGTTCAGGGACTAGCAATGATGAGCAGTTCTTC. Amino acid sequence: CASSSGTSNDEQFF.

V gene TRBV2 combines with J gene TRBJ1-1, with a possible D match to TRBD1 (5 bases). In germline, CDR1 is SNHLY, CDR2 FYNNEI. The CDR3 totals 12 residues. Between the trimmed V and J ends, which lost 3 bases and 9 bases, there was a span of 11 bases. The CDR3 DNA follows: TGTGCCAGCAGTGATTGGAGGACAAAAGCTTTCTTT. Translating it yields CASSDWRTKAFF.

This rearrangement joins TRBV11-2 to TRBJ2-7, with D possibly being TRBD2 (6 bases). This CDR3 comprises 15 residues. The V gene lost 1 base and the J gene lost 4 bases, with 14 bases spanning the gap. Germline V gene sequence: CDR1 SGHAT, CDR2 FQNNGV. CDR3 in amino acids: CASSLVGTYDYEQYF. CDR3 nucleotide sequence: TGTGCCAGCAGCTTAGTCGGGACTTACGATTACGAGCAGTACTTC. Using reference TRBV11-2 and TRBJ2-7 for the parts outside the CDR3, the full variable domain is EAGVAQSPRYKIIEKRQSVAFWCNPISGHATLYWYQQILGQGPKLLIQFQNNGVVDDSQLPKDRFSAERLKGVDSTLKIQPAKLEDSAVYLCASSLVGTYDYEQYFGPGTRLTVT.

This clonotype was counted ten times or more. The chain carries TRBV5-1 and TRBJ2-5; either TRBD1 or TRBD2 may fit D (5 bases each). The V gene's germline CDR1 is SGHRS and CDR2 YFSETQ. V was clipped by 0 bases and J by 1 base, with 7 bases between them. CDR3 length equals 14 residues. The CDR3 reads CASSLVGTQETQYF. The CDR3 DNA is TGCGCCAGCAGCTTGGTAGGGACCCAAGAGACCCAGTACTTC.

The CDR3 protein is CASSPGLAGNPLAKNIQYF. The CDR3 DNA sequence: TGTGCCAGCAGCCCTGGGCTAGCGGGAAACCCGTTAGCCAAAAACATTCAGTACTTC. The V gene is TRBV7-9, the J gene TRBJ2-4, with TRBD2 matching over 9 bases. CDR1 and CDR2 (germline): SEHNR, FQNEAQ (reference sequence). CDR3 length: 19 residues. Unmatched junction bases numbered 14, after V lost 5 bases and J lost 0 bases.

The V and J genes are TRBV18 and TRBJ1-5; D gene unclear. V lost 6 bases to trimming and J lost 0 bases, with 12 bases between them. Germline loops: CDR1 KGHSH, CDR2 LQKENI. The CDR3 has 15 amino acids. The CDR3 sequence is CASSPTTDSNQPQHF. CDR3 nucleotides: TGTGCCAGCTCGCCGACAACTGATAGCAATCAGCCCCAGCATTTT.

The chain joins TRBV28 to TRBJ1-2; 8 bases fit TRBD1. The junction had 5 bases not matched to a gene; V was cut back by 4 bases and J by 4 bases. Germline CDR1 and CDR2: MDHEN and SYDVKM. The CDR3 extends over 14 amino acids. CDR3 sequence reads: CASSYGQGFYGYTF. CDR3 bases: TGTGCCAGCAGTTATGGACAGGGTTTCTATGGCTACACCTTC.

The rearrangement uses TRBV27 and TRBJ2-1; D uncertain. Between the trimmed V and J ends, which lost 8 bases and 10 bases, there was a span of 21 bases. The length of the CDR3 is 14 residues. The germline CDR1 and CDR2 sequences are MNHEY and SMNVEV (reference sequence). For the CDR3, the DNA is TGTGCCAGCTCTGGTCTGGGATCGTTCTACGAGCAGTTCTTC. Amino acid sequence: CASSGLGSFYEQFF.

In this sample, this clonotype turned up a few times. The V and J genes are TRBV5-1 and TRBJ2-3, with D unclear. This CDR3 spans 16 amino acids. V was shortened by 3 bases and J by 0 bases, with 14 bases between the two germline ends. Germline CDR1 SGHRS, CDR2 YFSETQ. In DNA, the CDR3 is TGCGCCAGCAGCTCGCGACAAGAAAGCAGCACAGATACGCAGTATTTT. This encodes CASSSRQESSTDTQYF.

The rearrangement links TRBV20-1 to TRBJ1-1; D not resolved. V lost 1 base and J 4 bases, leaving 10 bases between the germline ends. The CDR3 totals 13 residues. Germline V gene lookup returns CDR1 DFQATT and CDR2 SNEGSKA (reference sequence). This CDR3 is CSARVYSFTEAFF. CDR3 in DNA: TGCAGTGCTAGAGTGTACAGCTTCACTGAAGCTTTCTTT.

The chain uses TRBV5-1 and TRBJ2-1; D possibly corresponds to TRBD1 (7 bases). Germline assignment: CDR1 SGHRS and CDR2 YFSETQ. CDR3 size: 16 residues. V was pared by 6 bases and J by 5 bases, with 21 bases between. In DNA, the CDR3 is TGCGCCAGCAACCCGAAGGAGGGGGCGGGAAACAATGAGCAGTTCTTC. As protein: CASNPKEGAGNNEQFF.

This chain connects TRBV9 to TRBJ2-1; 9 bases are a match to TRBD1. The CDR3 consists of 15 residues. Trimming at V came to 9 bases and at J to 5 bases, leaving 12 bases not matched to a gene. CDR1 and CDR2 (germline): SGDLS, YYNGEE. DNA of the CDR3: TGTGCCACCGCGGGCGGGACAGGGTTTAACAATGAGCAGTTCTTC. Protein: CATAGGTGFNNEQFF.

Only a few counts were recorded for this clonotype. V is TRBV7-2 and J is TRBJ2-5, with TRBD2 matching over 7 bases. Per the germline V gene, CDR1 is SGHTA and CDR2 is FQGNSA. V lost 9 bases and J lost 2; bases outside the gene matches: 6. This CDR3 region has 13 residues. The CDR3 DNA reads TGTGCCAGTAAGCGGGGCGCTCAAGAGACCCAGTACTTC. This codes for CASKRGAQETQYF.

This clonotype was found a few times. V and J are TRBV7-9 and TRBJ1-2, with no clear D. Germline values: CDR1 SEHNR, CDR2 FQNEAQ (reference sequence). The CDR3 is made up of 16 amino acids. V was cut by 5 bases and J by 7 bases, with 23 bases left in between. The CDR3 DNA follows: TGTGCCAGCAGCCCCCCCGGCAGCCTCGGGGTCGGTGGCTACACCTTC. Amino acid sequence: CASSPPGSLGVGGYTF.

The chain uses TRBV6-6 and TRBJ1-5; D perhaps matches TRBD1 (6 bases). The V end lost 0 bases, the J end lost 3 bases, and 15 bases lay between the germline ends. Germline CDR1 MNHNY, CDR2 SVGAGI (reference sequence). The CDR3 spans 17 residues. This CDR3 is CASSYSYDRSINQPQHF. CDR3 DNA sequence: TGTGCCAGCAGTTACTCGTACGACAGGTCGATCAATCAGCCCCAGCATTTT.